The present T cell receptor beta chain was sequenced within a study of sequential checkpoint blockade in melanoma. This CDR3 has 16 residues. Germline-derived CDR1 and CDR2 are SGHTS and YDEGEE. Treatment noted: randomized to nivolumab then ipilimumab (arm A) or the reverse (arm B). Patients had received no earlier DNA-damaging chemotherapy. TCRdb's copy holds only in-frame clones and misses some; the assay was immunoSEQ multiplex PCR. The sample carries more than 9,500 clones, about 86% recorded once. This clone came up once. One junction end does not reproduce the germline sequence, and a read error may be involved.

Sample: CD8+ T cells sorted from blood (inferred from file names), taken from a patient given nivolumab and ipilimumab in sequence. This sequence joins TRBV5-8 and TRBJ1-5; D is uncertain. This TCR came from a human donor with melanoma. The CDR3 loop is CASSQEVTSRPGVRHF. The DNA for the CDR3 is TGCGCCAGCAGCCAAGAAGTGACCTCGAGGCCCGGGGTTAGGCATTTT. The full variable domain, its missing parts supplied by reference TRBV5-8 and TRBJ1-5, is EAGVTQSPTHLIKTRGQQATLRCSPISGHTSVYWYQQALGLGLQFLLWYDEGEERNRGNFPPRFSGRQFPNYSSELNVNALELEDSALYLCASSQEVTSRPGVRHFGDGTRLSIL.